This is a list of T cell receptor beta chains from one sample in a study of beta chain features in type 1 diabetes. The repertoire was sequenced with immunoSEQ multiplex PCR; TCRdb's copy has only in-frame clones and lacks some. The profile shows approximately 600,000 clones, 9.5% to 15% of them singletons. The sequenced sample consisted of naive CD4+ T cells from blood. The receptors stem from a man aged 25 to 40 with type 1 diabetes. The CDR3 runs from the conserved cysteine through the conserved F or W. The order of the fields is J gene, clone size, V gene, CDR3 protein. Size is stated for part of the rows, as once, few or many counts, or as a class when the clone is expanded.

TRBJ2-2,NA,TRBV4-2,CASSQEASGGAKLNTGELFF
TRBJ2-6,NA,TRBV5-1,CASSFGSSGANVLTF
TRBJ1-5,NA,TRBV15,CATSPAAGFNQPQHF
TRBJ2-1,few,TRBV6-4,CASSIEQGYNEQFF
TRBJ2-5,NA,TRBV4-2,CASSQERGRRETQYF
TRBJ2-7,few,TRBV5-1,CASSLEAAVTYEQYF
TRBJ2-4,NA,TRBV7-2,CASSFRRSDIQYF
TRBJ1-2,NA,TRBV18,CASSPGTGETDTF
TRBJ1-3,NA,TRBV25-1,CASSSGTGLGTIYF
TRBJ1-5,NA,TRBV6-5,CASSYSRGQPQHF
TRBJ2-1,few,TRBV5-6,CASGQGFSNEQFF
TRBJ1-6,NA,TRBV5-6,CASSLRGTGGNSPLHF
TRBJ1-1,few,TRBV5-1,CASSLSPENTEAFF
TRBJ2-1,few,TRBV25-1,CASSELAGGLTFYNEQFF
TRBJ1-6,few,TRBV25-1,CASSAGDSPLHF
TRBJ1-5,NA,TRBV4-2,CASSQLLRQPQHF
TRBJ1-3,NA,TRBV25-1,CASSDGGAGNTIYF
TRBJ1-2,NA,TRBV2,CASRSGIYGYTF
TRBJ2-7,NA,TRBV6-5,CASSYSVKDPYEQYF
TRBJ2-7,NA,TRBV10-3,CGGRERSEQYF
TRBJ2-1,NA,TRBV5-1,CASSLTGPHNEQFF
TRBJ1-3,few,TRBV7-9,CALPPDENTIYF
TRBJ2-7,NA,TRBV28,CASSSPTSGVPRNEQYF
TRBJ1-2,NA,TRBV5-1,CASSPPVGGNGYTF
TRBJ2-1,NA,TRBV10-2,CASSLMRGESEQFF
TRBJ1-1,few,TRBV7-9,CASSLPVYTEAFF
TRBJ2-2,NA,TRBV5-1,CASSLGPNTGELFF
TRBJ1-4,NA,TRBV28,CASSSYNPRDEKLFF
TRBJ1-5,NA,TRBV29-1,CSVVEAQSQHF
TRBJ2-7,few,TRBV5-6,CASSSGPAGGYEQYF
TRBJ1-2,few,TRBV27,CASSNLPRTGLYGYTF